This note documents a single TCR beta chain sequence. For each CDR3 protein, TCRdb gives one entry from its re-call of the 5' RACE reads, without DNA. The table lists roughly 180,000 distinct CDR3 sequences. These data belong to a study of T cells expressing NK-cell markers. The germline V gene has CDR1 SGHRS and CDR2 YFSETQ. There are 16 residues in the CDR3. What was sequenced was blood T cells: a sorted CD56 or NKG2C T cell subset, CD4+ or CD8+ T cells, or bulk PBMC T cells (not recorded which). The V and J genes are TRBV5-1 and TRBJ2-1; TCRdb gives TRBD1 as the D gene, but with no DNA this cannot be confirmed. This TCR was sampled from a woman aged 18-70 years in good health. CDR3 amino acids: CASSHRGSLSGNEQFF.